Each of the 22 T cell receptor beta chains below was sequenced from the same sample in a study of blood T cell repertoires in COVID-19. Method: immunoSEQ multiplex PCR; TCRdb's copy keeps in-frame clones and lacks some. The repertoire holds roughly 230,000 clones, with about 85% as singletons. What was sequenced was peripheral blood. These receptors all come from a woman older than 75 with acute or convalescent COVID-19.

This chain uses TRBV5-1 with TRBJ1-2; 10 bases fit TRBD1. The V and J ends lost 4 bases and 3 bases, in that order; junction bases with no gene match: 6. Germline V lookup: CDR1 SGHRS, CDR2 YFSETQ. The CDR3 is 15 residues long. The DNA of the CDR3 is TGCGCCAGCAGCCACACCGGGACAGGGGACTATGGCTACACCTTC. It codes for CASSHTGTGDYGYTF.

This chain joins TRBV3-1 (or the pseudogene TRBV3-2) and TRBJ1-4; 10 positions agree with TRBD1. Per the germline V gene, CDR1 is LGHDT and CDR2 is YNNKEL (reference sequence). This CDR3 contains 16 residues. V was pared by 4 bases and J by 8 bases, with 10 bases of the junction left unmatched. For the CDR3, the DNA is TGTGCCAGCAGCCCCACCCGGGACAGGGGAGGCGAAAAACTGTTTTTT. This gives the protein CASSPTRDRGGEKLFF.

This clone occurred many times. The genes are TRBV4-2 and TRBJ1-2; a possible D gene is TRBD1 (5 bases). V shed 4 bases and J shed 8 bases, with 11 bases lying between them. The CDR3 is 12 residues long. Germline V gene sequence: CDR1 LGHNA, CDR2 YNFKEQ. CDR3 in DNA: TGTGCCAGCAGCCTTCTAGGGGCGGGCTACACCTTC. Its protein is CASSLLGAGYTF.

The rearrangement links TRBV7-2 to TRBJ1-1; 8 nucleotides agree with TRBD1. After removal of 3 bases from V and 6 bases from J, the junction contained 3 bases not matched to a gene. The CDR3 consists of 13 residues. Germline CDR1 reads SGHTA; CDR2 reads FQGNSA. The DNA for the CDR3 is TGTGCCAGCAGCTTGAGGACAGGGCCTGAAGCTTTCTTT. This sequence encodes CASSLRTGPEAFF.

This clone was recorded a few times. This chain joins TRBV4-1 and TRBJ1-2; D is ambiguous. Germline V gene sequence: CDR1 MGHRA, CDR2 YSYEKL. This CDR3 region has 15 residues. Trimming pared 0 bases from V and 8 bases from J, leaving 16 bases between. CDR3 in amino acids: CASSQDTGPAWGYTF. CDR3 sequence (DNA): TGCGCCAGCAGCCAAGATACGGGTCCGGCCTGGGGCTACACCTTC.

For the CDR3, the DNA is TGCGCCAGCAGCTTGGGGACAGGGGATGGACGGGAAAAACTGTTTTTT. Translated: CASSLGTGDGREKLFF. The chain has TRBV5-1 and TRBJ1-4; 9 positions match TRBD1. The germline V gene has CDR1 SGHRS and CDR2 YFSETQ. Trimming removed 0 bases from V and 8 bases from J; junction bases left unmatched: 8. This CDR3 has 16 amino acids. The whole variable domain, remainder taken from reference TRBV5-1 and TRBJ1-4, is KAGVTQTPRYLIKTRGQQVTLSCSPISGHRSVSWYQQTPGQGLQFLFEYFSETQRNKGNFPGRFSGRQFSNSRSEMNVSTLELGDSALYLCASSLGTGDGREKLFFGSGTQLSVL.

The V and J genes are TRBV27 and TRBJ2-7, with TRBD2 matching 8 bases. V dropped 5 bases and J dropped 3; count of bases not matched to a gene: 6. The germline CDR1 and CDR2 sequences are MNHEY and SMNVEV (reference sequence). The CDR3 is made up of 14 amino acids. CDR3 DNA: TGTGCCAGCAGTAGTCTAGCGGGTGGCTACGAGCAGTACTTC. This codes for CASSSLAGGYEQYF.

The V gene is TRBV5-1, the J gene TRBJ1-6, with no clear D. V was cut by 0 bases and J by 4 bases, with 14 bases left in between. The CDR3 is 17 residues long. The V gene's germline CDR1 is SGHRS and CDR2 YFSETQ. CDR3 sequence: CASSLAFSKNYNSPLHF. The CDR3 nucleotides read TGCGCCAGCAGCTTGGCCTTCAGTAAGAATTATAATTCACCCCTCCACTTT.

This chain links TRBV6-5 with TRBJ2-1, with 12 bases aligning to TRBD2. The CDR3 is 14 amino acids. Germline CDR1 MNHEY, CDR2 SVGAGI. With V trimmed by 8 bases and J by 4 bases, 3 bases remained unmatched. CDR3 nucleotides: TGTGCCAGCCGAGGGACTAGCGGGTACAATGAGCAGTTCTTC. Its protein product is CASRGTSGYNEQFF.

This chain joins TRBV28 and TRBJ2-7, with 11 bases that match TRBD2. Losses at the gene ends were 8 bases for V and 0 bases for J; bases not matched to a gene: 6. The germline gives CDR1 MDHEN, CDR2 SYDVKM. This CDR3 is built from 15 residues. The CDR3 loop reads CASGLAGGPSYEQYF. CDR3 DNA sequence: TGTGCCAGCGGGCTAGCGGGAGGCCCCTCCTACGAGCAGTACTTC.

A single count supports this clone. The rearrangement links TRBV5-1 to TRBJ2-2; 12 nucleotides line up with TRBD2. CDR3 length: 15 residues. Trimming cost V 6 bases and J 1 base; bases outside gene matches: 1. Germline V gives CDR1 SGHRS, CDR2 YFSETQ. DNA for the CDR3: TGCGCCAGCATGGGACTAGCGGGGAACACCGGGGAGCTGTTTTTT. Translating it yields CASMGLAGNTGELFF. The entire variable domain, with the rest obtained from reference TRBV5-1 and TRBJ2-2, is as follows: KAGVTQTPRYLIKTRGQQVTLSCSPISGHRSVSWYQQTPGQGLQFLFEYFSETQRNKGNFPGRFSGRQFSNSRSEMNVSTLELGDSALYLCASMGLAGNTGELFFGEGSRLTVL.

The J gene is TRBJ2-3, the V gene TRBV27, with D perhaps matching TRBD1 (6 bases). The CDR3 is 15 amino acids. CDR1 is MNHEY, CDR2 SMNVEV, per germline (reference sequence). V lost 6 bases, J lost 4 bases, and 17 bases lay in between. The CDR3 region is CASSPYRAQADTQYF. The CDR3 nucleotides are TGTGCCAGCAGCCCATACAGGGCTCAGGCAGATACGCAGTATTTT.

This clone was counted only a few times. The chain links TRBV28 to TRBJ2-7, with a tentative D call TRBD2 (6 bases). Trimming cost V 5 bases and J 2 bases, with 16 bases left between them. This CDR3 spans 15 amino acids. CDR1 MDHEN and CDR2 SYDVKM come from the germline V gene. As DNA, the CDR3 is TGTGCCAGCAGTGATACCGGGACTGGAGCCTACGAGCAGTACTTC. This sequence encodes CASSDTGTGAYEQYF.

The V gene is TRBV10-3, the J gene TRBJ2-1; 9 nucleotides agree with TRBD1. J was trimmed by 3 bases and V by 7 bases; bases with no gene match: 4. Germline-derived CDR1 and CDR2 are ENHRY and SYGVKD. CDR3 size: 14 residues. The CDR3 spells CAIMGQGGYNEQFF. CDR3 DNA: TGTGCCATCATGGGACAGGGAGGCTACAATGAGCAGTTCTTC.

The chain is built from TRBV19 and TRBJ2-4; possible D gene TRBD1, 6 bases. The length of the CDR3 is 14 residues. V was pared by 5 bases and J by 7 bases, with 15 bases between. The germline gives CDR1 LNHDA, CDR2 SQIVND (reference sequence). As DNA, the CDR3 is TGTGCCAGTAGTCCATCCTCAAGGGGGAACATTCAGTACTTC. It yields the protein CASSPSSRGNIQYF.

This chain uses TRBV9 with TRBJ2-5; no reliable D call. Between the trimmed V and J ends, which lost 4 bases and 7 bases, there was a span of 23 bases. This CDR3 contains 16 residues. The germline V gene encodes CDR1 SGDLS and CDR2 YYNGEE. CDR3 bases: TGTGCCAGCAGCCCCCGTGGCCCGCTCCAGGATGGGACCCAGTACTTC. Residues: CASSPRGPLQDGTQYF.

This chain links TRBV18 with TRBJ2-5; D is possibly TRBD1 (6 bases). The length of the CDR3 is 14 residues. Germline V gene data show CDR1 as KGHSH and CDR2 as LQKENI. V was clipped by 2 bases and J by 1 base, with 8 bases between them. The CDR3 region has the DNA TGTGCCAGCTCACCAACAGGGCGCCAAGAGACCCAGTACTTC. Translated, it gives CASSPTGRQETQYF.

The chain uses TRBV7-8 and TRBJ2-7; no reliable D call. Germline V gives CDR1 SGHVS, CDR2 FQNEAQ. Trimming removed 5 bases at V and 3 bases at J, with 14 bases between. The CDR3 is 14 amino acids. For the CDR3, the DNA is TGTGCCAGCAGCCCTTTTGAAGCTAACTACGAGCAGTACTTC. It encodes CASSPFEANYEQYF.

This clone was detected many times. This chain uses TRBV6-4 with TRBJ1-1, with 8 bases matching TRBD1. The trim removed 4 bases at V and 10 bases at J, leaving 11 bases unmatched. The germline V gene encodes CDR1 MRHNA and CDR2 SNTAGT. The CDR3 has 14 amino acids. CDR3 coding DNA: TGTGCCAGCAGTGCAACCCCTGGACAGGGAAGAGCTTTCTTT. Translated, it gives CASSATPGQGRAFF.

CDR3 sequence: CASSLEAMRGRGGTDTQYF. As DNA, the CDR3 is TGCGCCAGCAGCTTGGAGGCTATGCGAGGGCGGGGCGGCACAGATACGCAGTATTTT. The chain has TRBV5-1 and TRBJ2-3; a possible D gene is TRBD2 (6 bases). From germline, CDR1 is SGHRS and CDR2 YFSETQ. The germline V and J ends were trimmed by 0 bases and 1 base, with 21 bases remaining between them. The CDR3 sequence is 19 residues long.

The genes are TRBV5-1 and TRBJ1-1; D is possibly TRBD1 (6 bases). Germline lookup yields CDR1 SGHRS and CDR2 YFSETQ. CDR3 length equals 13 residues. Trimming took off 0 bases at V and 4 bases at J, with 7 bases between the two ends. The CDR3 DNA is TGCGCCAGCAGCTTGGCGGACAGCACTGAAGCTTTCTTT. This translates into CASSLADSTEAFF.

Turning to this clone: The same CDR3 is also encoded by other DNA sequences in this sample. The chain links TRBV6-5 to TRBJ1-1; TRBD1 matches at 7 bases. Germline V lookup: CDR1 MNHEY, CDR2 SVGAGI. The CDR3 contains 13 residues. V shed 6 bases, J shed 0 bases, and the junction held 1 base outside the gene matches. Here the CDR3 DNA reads TGTGCCAGCAGACAGGGGTTGAACACTGAAGCTTTCTTT. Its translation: CASRQGLNTEAFF.